The source of this TCR beta chain is a study of T-cell memory formation after mild COVID-19. Across the whole study: Largely donor-specific TCR clusters were found.

This clonotype was picked up a small number of times. Antigen unknown. Study-wide findings and caveats: A second wave of clones peaked on day 37, and their SARS-CoV-2 specificity went unconfirmed. Cross-reactive memory seemingly joined, as some responding clones were found in pre-infection memory.

Constant-segment primers served in 5'RACE that generated TCR alpha and TCR beta cDNA libraries bearing sample barcodes and UMIs. Via MiXCR, TCRdb re-called the 5' RACE reads, giving one row per CDR3 protein. This sample has roughly 45,000 distinct CDR3 sequences, with 27% found just once. This TCR was sampled from a man between 18 and 35 years old who had mild COVID-19 (a few samples of this study predate the infection). Cell type and time point are not known. The sequencing input was PBMCs or a T cell subset sorted from them (not recorded which).

The CDR3 sequence: CASSVQGAGTEAFF. CDR3 DNA sequence: TGTGCCAGCAGTGTGCAGGGGGCAGGCACTGAAGCTTTCTTT. This chain joins TRBV6-5 and TRBJ1-1; 8 nucleotides align to TRBD1. After removal of 5 bases from V and 4 bases from J, the junction contained 6 bases not matched to a gene. CDR3 length: 14 residues. Germline V lookup: CDR1 MNHEY, CDR2 SVGAGI.